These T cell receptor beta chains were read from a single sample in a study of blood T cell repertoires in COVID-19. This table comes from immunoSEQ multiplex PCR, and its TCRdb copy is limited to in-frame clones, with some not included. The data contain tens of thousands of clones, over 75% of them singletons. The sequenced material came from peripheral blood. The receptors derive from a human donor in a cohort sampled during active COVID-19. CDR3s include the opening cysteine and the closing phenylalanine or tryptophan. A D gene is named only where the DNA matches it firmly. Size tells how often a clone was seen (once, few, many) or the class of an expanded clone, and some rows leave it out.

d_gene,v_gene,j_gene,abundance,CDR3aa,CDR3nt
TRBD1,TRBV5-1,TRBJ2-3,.,CASSLQPGQPTDTQYF,TGCGCCAGCAGCTTACAACCGGGACAGCCCACAGATACGCAGTATTTT
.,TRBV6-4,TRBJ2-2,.,CASSERSSNTGELFF,TGTGCCAGCAGTGAGAGGTCGTCGAACACCGGGGAGCTGTTTTTT
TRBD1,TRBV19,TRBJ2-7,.,CASSTGTGVRYEQYF,TGTGCCAGTAGTACTGGGACAGGCGTCAGGTACGAGCAGTACTTC
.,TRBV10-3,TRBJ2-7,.,CAISEPGTSSSYEQYF,TGTGCCATCAGTGAACCCGGGACATCCAGCTCCTACGAGCAGTACTTC
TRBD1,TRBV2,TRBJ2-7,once,CASSPRGTGVSEQYF,TGTGCCAGCAGTCCCAGGGGGACCGGAGTCTCAGAGCAGTACTTC
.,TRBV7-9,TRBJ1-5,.,CASSLGLGREEYQPQHF,TGTGCCAGCAGCTTAGGGCTGGGCAGGGAGGAATATCAGCCCCAGCATTTT
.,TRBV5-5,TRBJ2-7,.,CASSSGLTYEQYF,TGTGCCAGCAGCTCCGGACTCACCTACGAGCAGTACTTC
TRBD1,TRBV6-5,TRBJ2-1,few,CASRGTGTGHNEQFF,TGTGCCAGCAGGGGGACCGGGACAGGGCACAATGAGCAGTTCTTC
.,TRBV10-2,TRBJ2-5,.,CASSLREKQGTQYF,TGCGCCAGCAGTCTCCGGGAAAAGCAAGGGACCCAGTACTTC
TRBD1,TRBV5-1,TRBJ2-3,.,CASSLNQGVDTQYF,TGCGCCAGCAGCTTGAACCAGGGGGTAGATACGCAGTATTTT
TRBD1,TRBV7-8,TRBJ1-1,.,CASSFGTGTEAFF,TGTGCCAGCAGCTTCGGGACAGGGACCGAAGCTTTCTTT
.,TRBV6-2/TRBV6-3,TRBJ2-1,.,CASSVLRGSSNEQFF,TGTGCCAGCAGTGTTCTCCGGGGTAGCTCCAATGAGCAGTTCTTC
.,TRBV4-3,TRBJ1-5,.,CASSQDWQGHQPQHF,TGCGCCAGCAGCCAAGATTGGCAGGGTCATCAGCCCCAGCATTTT
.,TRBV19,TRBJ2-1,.,CASRYIRGGNSYNEQFF,TGTGCCAGTAGATATATAAGGGGGGGAAACTCCTACAATGAGCAGTTCTTC
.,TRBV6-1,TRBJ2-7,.,CASSEVRQAPHEQYF,TGTGCCAGCAGTGAAGTACGTCAGGCACCCCACGAGCAGTACTTC
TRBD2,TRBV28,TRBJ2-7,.,CASSLTSHTYEQYF,TGTGCCAGCAGTTTGACTAGCCATACCTACGAGCAGTACTTC